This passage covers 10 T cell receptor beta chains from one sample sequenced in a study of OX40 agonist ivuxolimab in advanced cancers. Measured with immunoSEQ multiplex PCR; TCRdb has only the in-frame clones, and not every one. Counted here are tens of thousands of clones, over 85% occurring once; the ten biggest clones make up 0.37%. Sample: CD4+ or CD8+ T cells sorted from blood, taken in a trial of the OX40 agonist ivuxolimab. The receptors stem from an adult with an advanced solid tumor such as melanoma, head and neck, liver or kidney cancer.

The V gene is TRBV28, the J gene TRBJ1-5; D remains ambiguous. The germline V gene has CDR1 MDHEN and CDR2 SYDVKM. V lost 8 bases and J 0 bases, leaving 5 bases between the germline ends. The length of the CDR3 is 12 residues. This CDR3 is CASCGSNQPQHF. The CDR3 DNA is TGTGCCAGCTGCGGTAGCAATCAGCCCCAGCATTTT.

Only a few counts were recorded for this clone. The CDR3 DNA reads TGTGCCAGCAGCTTAAACAGCGAAGCTTTCTTT. It translates to CASSLNSEAFF. The chain uses TRBV7-9 and TRBJ1-1, with unresolved D. The CDR3 is 11 amino acids. Germline CDR1 SEHNR, CDR2 FQNEAQ (reference sequence). Trimming stripped 2 bases from V and 8 bases from J, with 6 bases between. Full variable domain (outside the CDR3, taken from reference TRBV7-9 and TRBJ1-1): DTGVSQNPRHKITKRGQNVTFRCDPISEHNRLYWYRQTLGQGPEFLTYFQNEAQLEKSRLLSDRFSAERPKGSFSTLEIQRTEQGDSAMYLCASSLNSEAFFGQGTRLTVV.

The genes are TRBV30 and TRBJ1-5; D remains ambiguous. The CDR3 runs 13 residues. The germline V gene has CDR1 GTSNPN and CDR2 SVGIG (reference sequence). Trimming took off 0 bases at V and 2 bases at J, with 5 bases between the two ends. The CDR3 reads CAWSVAGNQPQHF. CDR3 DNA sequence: TGTGCCTGGAGTGTCGCCGGCAATCAGCCCCAGCATTTT.

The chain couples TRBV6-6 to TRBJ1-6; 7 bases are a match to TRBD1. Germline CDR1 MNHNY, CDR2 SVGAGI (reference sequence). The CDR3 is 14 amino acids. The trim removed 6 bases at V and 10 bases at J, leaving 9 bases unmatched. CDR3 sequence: CASSPDRERSPLHF. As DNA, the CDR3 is TGTGCCAGCAGCCCCGACAGGGAACGGTCACCCCTCCACTTT.

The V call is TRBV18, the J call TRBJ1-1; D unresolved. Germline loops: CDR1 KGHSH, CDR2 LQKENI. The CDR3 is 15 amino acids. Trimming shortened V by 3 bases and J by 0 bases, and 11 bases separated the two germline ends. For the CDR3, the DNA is TGTGCCAGCTCACCTAGCTCTGATATGAACACTGAAGCTTTCTTT. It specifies CASSPSSDMNTEAFF.

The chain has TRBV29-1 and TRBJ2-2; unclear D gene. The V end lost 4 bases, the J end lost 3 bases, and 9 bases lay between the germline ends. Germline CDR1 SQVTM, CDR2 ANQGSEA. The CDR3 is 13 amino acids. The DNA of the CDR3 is TGCAGCGTTGTGCCAGGACACACCGGGGAGCTGTTTTTT. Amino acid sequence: CSVVPGHTGELFF.

CDR3 nucleotide sequence: TGTGCCAGCAGTGAGGGGGGGCATAGTGAAAAACTGTTTTTT. This gives the protein CASSEGGHSEKLFF. The chain couples TRBV6-1 to TRBJ1-4; tentative D call: TRBD1 (6 bases). The V gene's germline CDR1 is MNHNS and CDR2 SASEGT. V lost 3 bases, J lost 7 bases, and 12 bases lay in between. The CDR3 loop spans 14 amino acids.

The CDR3 nucleotides are TGCGCCAGCAGCACAGAGAGTCCAGATACGCAGTATTTT. It codes for CASSTESPDTQYF. J is TRBJ2-3 and V is TRBV5-1; no firm D call. The CDR3 covers 13 residues. Germline values: CDR1 SGHRS, CDR2 YFSETQ. Deletions cut 4 bases from V and 4 bases from J, with 10 bases between.

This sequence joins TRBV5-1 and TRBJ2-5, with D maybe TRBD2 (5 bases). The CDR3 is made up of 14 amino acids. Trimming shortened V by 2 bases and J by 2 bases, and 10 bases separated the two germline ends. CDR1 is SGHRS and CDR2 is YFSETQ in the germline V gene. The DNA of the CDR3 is TGCGCCAGCAGCTTAACTAGGAATCAAGAGACCCAGTACTTC. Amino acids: CASSLTRNQETQYF.

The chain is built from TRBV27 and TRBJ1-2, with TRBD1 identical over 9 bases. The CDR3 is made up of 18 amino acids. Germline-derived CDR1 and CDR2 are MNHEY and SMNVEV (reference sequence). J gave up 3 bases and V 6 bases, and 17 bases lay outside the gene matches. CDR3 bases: TGTGCCAGCAGCCTACTAGGAGACAGGGGGTTTTCGGACTATGGCTACACCTTC. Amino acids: CASSLLGDRGFSDYGYTF.